The 13 T cell receptor beta chains below were found in one sample sequenced in a study of control samples from healthy donors and cancer patients. Some clones are missing from TCRdb's copy, which holds only in-frame ones; the method was immunoSEQ multiplex PCR. The repertoire holds about 410,000 clones, more than 80% seen once, with roughly 6.4% in the top ten. Sample: PBMCs. These receptors were collected from a man between 40 and 49 years old with head and neck cancer.

The rearrangement links TRBV9 to TRBJ2-2; D uncertain. This CDR3 contains 16 residues. Germline CDR1 is SGDLS and CDR2 is YYNGEE. The V end was cut by 0 bases, the J end by 1 base, with 10 bases between. The CDR3 spells CASSVAGRGNTGELFF. CDR3 bases: TGTGCCAGCAGCGTAGCTGGTAGAGGGAACACCGGGGAGCTGTTTTTT.

The chain uses TRBV27 and TRBJ2-3; TRBD1 matches at 8 bases. The CDR3 is 15 amino acids. Trimming took 4 bases from V and 4 from J; bases not matched to a gene: 7. Germline V gene lookup returns CDR1 MNHEY and CDR2 SMNVEV (reference sequence). The CDR3 region has the DNA TGTGCCAGCAGTTCCCAGGACAGGGAAGCAGATACGCAGTATTTT. This encodes CASSSQDREADTQYF.

The chain employs TRBV28 and TRBJ1-5; 7 bases match TRBD1. Germline V gene lookup returns CDR1 MDHEN and CDR2 SYDVKM. Trimming removed 4 bases from V and 2 bases from J; junction bases left unmatched: 5. The CDR3 spans 15 residues. The CDR3 is CASSSRQGRNQPQHF. The CDR3, as DNA: TGTGCCAGCAGTTCCCGACAGGGACGCAATCAGCCCCAGCATTTT.

This sequence joins TRBV28 and TRBJ2-1; 8 bases are shared with TRBD1. This CDR3 region has 18 residues. From germline, CDR1 is MDHEN and CDR2 SYDVKM. The J segment lost 4 bases and the V segment lost 8 bases, leaving 19 bases of the junction unmatched. The CDR3 here is CASSDSLRTGRPYNEQFF. In DNA, the CDR3 is TGTGCCAGCTCGGACTCCTTAAGGACAGGGCGTCCGTACAATGAGCAGTTCTTC.

The J gene is TRBJ2-3, the V gene TRBV7-2; 8 bases align to TRBD2. The CDR3 has 18 amino acids. Germline lookup yields CDR1 SGHTA and CDR2 FQGNSA. The trim removed 1 base at V and 0 bases at J, leaving 9 bases unmatched. DNA of the CDR3: TGTGCCAGCAGCTTAGGCCGGGGGGGATCGCCTAGCACAGATACGCAGTATTTT. Its protein product is CASSLGRGGSPSTDTQYF.

CDR3 sequence: CASSYTSGGARETQYF. CDR3 DNA: TGTGCCAGCAGTTACACAAGCGGGGGGGCTAGGGAGACCCAGTACTTC. This rearrangement joins TRBV6-5 to TRBJ2-5; the match to TRBD2 covers 10 bases. The ends lost 2 bases at V and 5 bases at J; junction bases unmatched: 8. This CDR3 has 16 amino acids. Germline CDR1 reads MNHEY; CDR2 reads SVGAGI.

The chain couples TRBV30 to TRBJ1-4; unclear D gene. Germline V CDR1 and CDR2: GTSNPN, SVGIG (reference sequence). V was cut by 0 bases and J by 4 bases, with 15 bases left in between. The CDR3 contains 16 residues. Written as DNA, the CDR3 is TGTGCCTGGAGTGTAAAGTCCAGGTCCGTTAATGAAAAACTGTTTTTT. Protein sequence: CAWSVKSRSVNEKLFF.

J is TRBJ1-2 and V is TRBV19, with 7 bases that match TRBD1. Germline CDR1 LNHDA, CDR2 SQIVND (reference sequence). V dropped 7 bases and J dropped 5; count of bases not matched to a gene: 7. This CDR3 is built from 13 residues. CDR3 amino acids: CASKKGAGYGYTF. Written as DNA, the CDR3 is TGTGCCAGTAAAAAGGGGGCAGGGTATGGCTACACCTTC.

This rearrangement joins TRBV19 to TRBJ1-5, with D tentatively TRBD1 (5 bases). V was shortened by 5 bases and J by 8 bases, with 13 bases between the two germline ends. CDR3 size: 13 residues. Germline V CDR1 and CDR2: LNHDA, SQIVND (reference sequence). The CDR3 DNA reads TGTGCCAGTAGTGATAGGGGAATTGAGCCCCAGCATTTT. Translated, it gives CASSDRGIEPQHF. Full variable domain (rest looked up from reference TRBV19 and TRBJ1-5): DGGITQSPKYLFRKEGQNVTLSCEQNLNHDAMYWYRQDPGQGLRLIYYSQIVNDFQKGDIAEGYSVSREKKESFPLTVTSAQKNPTAFYLCASSDRGIEPQHFGDGTRLSIL.

This chain connects TRBV10-3 to TRBJ2-1; possibly TRBD2 for D (5 bases). Germline V CDR1 and CDR2: ENHRY, SYGVKD. V was pared by 8 bases and J by 1 base, with 18 bases between. The CDR3 loop spans 16 amino acids. The CDR3 bases are TGTGCCATCGGCGGATCCGACTCGGGATCCTACAATGAGCAGTTCTTC. Translating gives CAIGGSDSGSYNEQFF.

CDR3 protein: CACSGQGFPPPLHF. For the CDR3, the DNA is TGTGCCTGTTCGGGACAGGGGTTTCCCCCACCCCTCCACTTT. The V gene is TRBV30, the J gene TRBJ1-6, with 10 bases fitting TRBD1. The CDR3 is 14 amino acids. J lost 11 bases, V lost 6 bases, and 10 bases had no gene match. Germline V gives CDR1 GTSNPN, CDR2 SVGIG (reference sequence). Combining the CDR3 with reference TRBV30 and TRBJ1-6 gives the whole variable domain SQTIHQWPATLVQPVGSPLSLECTVEGTSNPNLYWYRQAAGRGLQLLFYSVGIGQISSEVPQNLSASRPQDRQFILSSKKLLLSDSGFYLCACSGQGFPPPLHFGNGTRLTVT.

The chain employs TRBV28 and TRBJ1-1; D perhaps matches TRBD1 (5 bases). Germline assignment: CDR1 MDHEN and CDR2 SYDVKM. V was clipped by 8 bases and J by 1 base, with 26 bases between them. The CDR3 is 18 residues long. This CDR3 is CASGPGDYLQGGNTEAFF. CDR3 DNA: TGTGCCAGCGGCCCGGGGGACTATTTGCAGGGAGGGAACACTGAAGCTTTCTTT. Drawing the rest from reference TRBV28 and TRBJ1-1, the complete variable domain is DVKVTQSSRYLVKRTGEKVFLECVQDMDHENMFWYRQDPGLGLRLIYFSYDVKMKEKGDIPEGYSVSREKKERFSLILESASTNQTSMYLCASGPGDYLQGGNTEAFFGQGTRLTVV.

The chain couples TRBV11-2 to TRBJ2-7, with 8 nucleotides matching TRBD1. The CDR3 covers 15 residues. J lost 4 bases, V lost 4 bases, and 9 bases had no gene match. From germline, CDR1 is SGHAT and CDR2 FQNNGV. CDR3 in DNA: TGTGCCAGCAGCTCTCCGGGACAGGATTCTTACGAGCAGTACTTC. Translation gives CASSSPGQDSYEQYF.